This passage covers 8 T cell receptor beta chains from one sample sequenced in a study of regulatory T cells in long-lasting Graves disease. The time point denotes: newly diagnosed GD, antithyroid drugs for less than 3 months. The TCR library used RNA extracted from PBMCs. Researchers made TCR beta libraries by using iRepertoire HTBI primers and running Arm-PCR on CDR3 regions. TCRdb reprocessed the multiplex PCR reads via MiXCR and lists one record per CDR3 protein. The sample shows roughly 530,000 distinct CDR3 sequences, roughly 15% of them seen only once. This sample was also put to use in a study of T cells in Graves' hyperthyroidism and ophthalmopathy.

The sequencing here drew on peripheral blood mononuclear cells (PBMCs), taken at new diagnosis, from a patient treated with antithyroid drugs. These receptors were collected from a woman aged 35 to 60 with Graves disease.

This clonotype appeared a few times. The chain uses TRBV10-3 and TRBJ2-3; D is unresolved. The CDR3 has 13 amino acids. Per the germline V gene, CDR1 is ENHRY and CDR2 is SYGVKD. The V end lost 2 bases, the J end lost 2 bases, and 5 bases lay between the germline ends. The CDR3 sequence: CAISEDTTDTQYF. In nucleotides, the CDR3 is TGTGCCATCAGTGAGGATACCACAGATACGCAGTATTTT.

This clonotype was seen only a few times. The chain combines TRBV2 with TRBJ2-4, with D uncertain. V was pared by 3 bases and J by 3 bases, with 12 bases between. Germline V CDR1 and CDR2: SNHLY, FYNNEI. This CDR3 contains 15 residues. This CDR3 reads CASSERWSNKNIQYF. In DNA, the CDR3 is TGTGCCAGCAGTGAGCGCTGGTCTAACAAAAACATTCAGTACTTC.

The V call is TRBV10-3, the J call TRBJ2-2, with 9 bases identical to TRBD2. The V and J ends lost 7 bases and 1 base, in that order; junction bases with no gene match: 7. In germline, CDR1 is ENHRY, CDR2 SYGVKD. There are 16 residues in the CDR3. The CDR3 coding sequence is TGTGCCATCACCAAAGGACTAGCGCAGAACACCGGGGAGCTGTTTTTT. Its protein product is CAITKGLAQNTGELFF.

This clonotype came up a few times. The J gene is TRBJ2-1, the V gene TRBV7-2; D is unclear. This CDR3 contains 14 residues. V gave up 7 bases and J gave up 7 bases, with 17 bases separating them. Germline-derived CDR1 and CDR2 are SGHTA and FQGNSA. The CDR3 coding sequence is TGTGCCAGCACCACCCCAAGGCTTCGGAATGAGCAGTTCTTC. It encodes CASTTPRLRNEQFF.

The chain couples TRBV12-3 or TRBV12-4 to TRBJ1-1, with D maybe TRBD1 (5 bases). Trimming cost V 6 bases and J 6 bases, with 8 bases left between them. The CDR3 sequence is 11 residues long. The CDR3 reads CASSQGAEAFF. CDR3 bases: TGTGCCAGCAGCCAGGGAGCTGAAGCTTTCTTT.

In its sample, this clonotype was seen many times. The chain employs TRBV3-1 and TRBJ1-5; D may be TRBD1 (6 bases). The germline gives CDR1 LGHDT, CDR2 YNNKEL (reference sequence). Trimming removed 5 bases from V and 3 bases from J, with 14 bases in between. The CDR3 is 15 amino acids. DNA for the CDR3: TGTGCCAGCAGCTCACGGGACAACCACAATCAGCCCCAGCATTTT. As protein: CASSSRDNHNQPQHF.

This clonotype was counted a single time. The chain couples TRBV29-1 to TRBJ2-2, with TRBD1 matching over 7 bases. After removal of 6 bases from V and 0 bases from J, the junction contained 7 bases not matched to a gene. The CDR3 consists of 15 residues. The V gene's germline CDR1 is SQVTM and CDR2 ANQGSEA. The CDR3 DNA reads TGCAGCGTCGTCTCGACAGGGACGAACACCGGGGAGCTGTTTTTT. The encoded protein is CSVVSTGTNTGELFF.

The CDR3 nucleotides read TGTGCCAGCAGACCGTTCACTTTAGATACGCAGTATTTT. Translated, it gives CASRPFTLDTQYF. The chain recombines TRBV7-6 with TRBJ2-3; D uncertain. The germline V gene has CDR1 SGHVS and CDR2 FNYEAQ. This CDR3 has 13 amino acids. V lost 6 bases, J lost 5 bases, and 12 bases lay in between.